The clone carrying this TCR beta chain has just a few counts. Under the authors' procedure: Estimation of nucleated cell counts was performed using reference gene primer amplification. Sequencing used immunoSEQ multiplex PCR; TCRdb keeps in-frame clones, though not all of them. Clone size and V and J calls were adopted from that table, with D and trimming inferred from the DNA. The sample contains 120,000 or so clones, 70% to 80% of which appear only once. This entry belongs to a study of blood T cell repertoires in COVID-19. About the research overall: Italy, Spain and the United States were the sources of the convalescent and acute COVID-19 samples. PBMCs, B-cell-depleted T cells, or T cells were the source of the cDNA or gDNA that made up the material.

Germline CDR1 and CDR2: SGHRS and YFSETQ. The CDR3 runs 14 residues. J lost 5 bases, V lost 0 bases, and 0 bases had no gene match. The specimen sequenced was peripheral blood. This chain links TRBV5-1 with TRBJ1-5, with 9 nucleotides matching TRBD1. This receptor was taken from a woman aged 55 to 70 with acute or convalescent COVID-19. The CDR3 sequence: CASSLGDRDQPQHF. The CDR3 coding sequence is TGCGCCAGCAGCTTGGGGGACAGGGATCAGCCCCAGCATTTT.